This passage covers 26 T cell receptor beta chains from one sample sequenced in a study of blood T cell repertoires in COVID-19. Method: immunoSEQ multiplex PCR; TCRdb's copy keeps in-frame clones and lacks some. The table records 200,000 to 250,000 clones, 83% of them present only once. Input material: peripheral blood. Receptors were obtained from a human donor in a cohort sampled during active COVID-19.

This clone was counted once. V usage is TRBV24-1 and J usage is TRBJ1-2; 10 positions match TRBD1. V lost 5 bases and J lost 4; bases outside the gene matches: 0. Germline CDR1 and CDR2: KGHDR and SFDVKD. This CDR3 is 13 amino acids long. CDR3 residues: CATSGDRGYGYTF. In DNA, the CDR3 is TGTGCCACCAGTGGGGACAGGGGCTATGGCTACACCTTC.

The J gene is TRBJ1-5, the V gene TRBV11-2; D remains ambiguous. The CDR3 runs 13 residues. V was shortened by 7 bases and J by 5 bases, with 12 bases between the two germline ends. Germline V lookup: CDR1 SGHAT, CDR2 FQNNGV. For the CDR3, the DNA is TGTGCCAGCACTATCAACCTAGATCAGCCCCAGCATTTT. This encodes CASTINLDQPQHF.

This clone showed up many times. This chain links TRBV19 with TRBJ2-7, with 7 positions matching TRBD1. CDR3 size: 15 residues. Per germline, CDR1 LNHDA and CDR2 SQIVND (reference sequence). The V gene end was trimmed by 6 bases and the J gene end by 4 bases; junction bases not matched to a gene: 12. The CDR3 nucleotides read TGTGCCAGTAGCCCCCGACAGGGATCGAGATACGAGCAGTACTTC. It yields the protein CASSPRQGSRYEQYF. The variable domain in full, with the rest retrieved from reference TRBV19 and TRBJ2-7, is DGGITQSPKYLFRKEGQNVTLSCEQNLNHDAMYWYRQDPGQGLRLIYYSQIVNDFQKGDIAEGYSVSREKKESFPLTVTSAQKNPTAFYLCASSPRQGSRYEQYFGPGTRLTVT.

The rearrangement joins TRBV2 to TRBJ2-3; 8 nucleotides match TRBD1. Trimming cost V 5 bases and J 2 bases; bases outside gene matches: 9. The CDR3 has 16 residues. Per the germline V gene, CDR1 is SNHLY and CDR2 is FYNNEI. CDR3 DNA sequence: TGTGCCAGCAGTAACCTGGGACAGGACTACACAGATACGCAGTATTTT. Translated, it gives CASSNLGQDYTDTQYF.

The genes are TRBV30 and TRBJ1-2; D not certain. The CDR3 is 13 amino acids. V was shortened by 7 bases and J by 7 bases, with 19 bases between the two germline ends. Germline CDR1 and CDR2: GTSNPN and SVGIG (reference sequence). Written as DNA, the CDR3 is TGTGCCTCCCGGCCTCCTAATAGAGGTGGCTACACCTTC. Its translation is CASRPPNRGGYTF.

Only a few counts were recorded for this clone. The chain has TRBV19 and TRBJ1-2; 7 bases fit TRBD1. The V gene end was trimmed by 3 bases and the J gene end by 3 bases; junction bases not matched to a gene: 1. Germline V lookup: CDR1 LNHDA, CDR2 SQIVND (reference sequence). This CDR3 comprises 13 residues. The CDR3 loop reads CASSIDRDYGYTF. Written as DNA, the CDR3 is TGTGCCAGTAGTATCGACAGGGACTATGGCTACACCTTC.

This rearrangement joins TRBV5-1 to TRBJ2-7; 10 bases map to TRBD1. The CDR3 runs 13 residues. Germline V gene sequence: CDR1 SGHRS, CDR2 YFSETQ. V dropped 3 bases and J dropped 6; count of bases not matched to a gene: 3. The CDR3 DNA is TGCGCCAGCAGCTCCGGGACAGGGGTCGAGCAGTACTTC. This gives the protein CASSSGTGVEQYF.

This sequence joins TRBV13 and TRBJ1-1; D remains unclear. The CDR3 totals 14 residues. Trimming removed 1 base at V and 0 bases at J, with 6 bases between. CDR1 is PRHDT, CDR2 FYEKMQ, per germline (reference sequence). The CDR3 loop is CASSLATLNTEAFF. The CDR3 coding sequence is TGTGCCAGCAGCTTAGCAACATTGAACACTGAAGCTTTCTTT.

V and J are TRBV7-2 and TRBJ1-2; the D is unclear. The germline V gene encodes CDR1 SGHTA and CDR2 FQGNSA. This CDR3 region has 15 residues. Trimming took 0 bases from V and 1 from J, leaving 9 bases between them. The DNA for the CDR3 is TGTGCCAGCAGCTTAGCGGCCAGCGATAACTATGGCTACACCTTC. Translation gives CASSLAASDNYGYTF.

The genes are TRBV18 and TRBJ2-3; D possibly corresponds to TRBD2 (5 bases). Germline V gene data show CDR1 as KGHSH and CDR2 as LQKENI. Deletions cut 5 bases from V and 0 bases from J, with 15 bases between. The length of the CDR3 is 16 residues. CDR3 protein: CASSFLSRTSTDTQYF. The CDR3, as DNA: TGTGCCAGCTCATTCCTAAGTAGGACTAGCACAGATACGCAGTATTTT.

The chain recombines TRBV10-3 with TRBJ1-1; 8 bases align to TRBD1. Germline V gene data show CDR1 as ENHRY and CDR2 as SYGVKD. V shed 4 bases, J shed 10 bases, and the junction held 5 bases outside the gene matches. CDR3 size: 12 residues. The CDR3 loop is CAISGQQGGAFF. As DNA, the CDR3 is TGTGCCATCAGTGGCCAACAGGGGGGAGCTTTCTTT.

The genes are TRBV27 and TRBJ2-5, with D perhaps matching TRBD2 (5 bases). Germline CDR1 and CDR2: MNHEY and SMNVEV (reference sequence). Trimming shortened V by 6 bases and J by 4 bases, and 12 bases separated the two germline ends. This CDR3 contains 13 residues. The DNA for the CDR3 is TGTGCCAGCAGCCGATCTGGGAGAGAGACCCAGTACTTC. This codes for CASSRSGRETQYF.

This clone was counted a single time. The chain carries TRBV5-1 and TRBJ1-6; D unresolved. V was clipped by 2 bases and J by 4 bases, with 10 bases between them. Germline CDR1 reads SGHRS; CDR2 reads YFSETQ. The CDR3 contains 15 residues. The CDR3 coding sequence is TGCGCCAGCAGCTTAGACGGACTGTATAATTCACCCCTCCACTTT. Amino acids: CASSLDGLYNSPLHF.

This chain uses TRBV7-2 with TRBJ1-1; 12 bases are shared with TRBD1. The V gene's germline CDR1 is SGHTA and CDR2 FQGNSA. The CDR3 contains 14 residues. The V segment lost 1 base and the J segment 10 bases; nucleotides outside the gene matches: 4. CDR3 sequence reads: CASSLDTGQGAAFF. CDR3 nucleotides: TGTGCCAGCAGCTTAGATACGGGACAGGGGGCAGCTTTCTTT.

The chain links TRBV18 to TRBJ2-7, with D perhaps TRBD1 (6 bases). There are 12 residues in the CDR3. Trimming shortened V by 7 bases and J by 5 bases, and 12 bases separated the two germline ends. Per the germline V gene, CDR1 is KGHSH and CDR2 is LQKENI. The DNA for the CDR3 is TGTGCCAGCTGTACTCAGGGGAACGAGCAGTACTTC. It translates to CASCTQGNEQYF.

The chain couples TRBV28 to TRBJ1-2; no definite D call. V was trimmed by 5 bases and J by 4 bases, leaving 17 bases between them. CDR1 is MDHEN and CDR2 is SYDVKM in the germline V gene. The CDR3 runs to 15 residues. CDR3 in DNA: TGTGCCAGCAGTCCCCGTGCAGGTACTTTCTATGGCTACACCTTC. Its translation is CASSPRAGTFYGYTF.

The chain joins TRBV4-1 to TRBJ1-5, with 8 bases aligning to TRBD1. Germline-derived CDR1 and CDR2 are MGHRA and YSYEKL. The CDR3 runs to 16 residues. The junction had 5 bases not matched to a gene; V was cut back by 2 bases and J by 2 bases. The CDR3 here is CASSQPTGDGNQPQHF. The CDR3 region has the DNA TGCGCCAGCAGCCAACCGACAGGGGACGGCAATCAGCCCCAGCATTTT.

This rearrangement joins TRBV5-1 to TRBJ1-2, with 7 bases fitting TRBD1. Germline CDR1 reads SGHRS; CDR2 reads YFSETQ. The CDR3 covers 15 residues. J lost 7 bases, V lost 0 bases, and 9 bases had no gene match. The CDR3 coding sequence is TGCGCCAGCAGCTTGGACAGGGGATTTTCTGGTGGCTACACCTTC. This translates into CASSLDRGFSGGYTF.

This clone was detected only a few times. The chain couples TRBV5-8 to TRBJ2-7; 10 bases agree with TRBD1. The CDR3 spans 15 residues. V shed 2 bases, J shed 2 bases, and the junction held 4 bases outside the gene matches. From germline, CDR1 is SGHTS and CDR2 YDEGEE. CDR3: CASSFRTGGAYEQYF. The CDR3 bases are TGTGCCAGCAGCTTCAGGACAGGGGGAGCCTACGAGCAGTACTTC.

The gene calls are TRBV5-5 and TRBJ2-7; D is perhaps TRBD1 (6 bases). The CDR3 is made up of 12 amino acids. With 4 bases removed from V and 4 bases from J, the gap between germline ends came to 9 bases. Germline V gives CDR1 SGHKS, CDR2 YYEKEE (reference sequence). The CDR3 sequence is CASSLQGYEQYF. For the CDR3, the DNA is TGTGCCAGCAGCCTACAGGGTTACGAGCAGTACTTC.

This chain joins TRBV5-4 and TRBJ2-2, with TRBD1 as a possible D gene (6 bases). The CDR3 sequence is 16 residues long. Between the trimmed V and J ends, which lost 2 bases and 6 bases, there was a span of 17 bases. Germline V gene lookup returns CDR1 SGHNT and CDR2 YYREEE (reference sequence). As DNA, the CDR3 is TGTGCCAGCAGCTTTTACCCCAGGGGTCGGCCCGGGGAGCTGTTTTTT. Protein product: CASSFYPRGRPGELFF.

The chain has TRBV11-2 and TRBJ1-2, with TRBD1 matching 12 bases. CDR1 and CDR2 from the germline V gene are SGHAT and FQNNGV. V lost 6 bases and J lost 7; bases outside the gene matches: 9. The CDR3 totals 15 residues. CDR3 protein: CASRAPGQGAFGYTF. In nucleotides, the CDR3 is TGTGCCAGCAGGGCCCCGGGACAGGGGGCTTTTGGCTACACCTTC.

This clone was seen once. The genes are TRBV5-6 and TRBJ2-4, with 7 bases that match TRBD2. The V and J ends lost 2 bases and 3 bases, in that order; junction bases with no gene match: 5. CDR3 length equals 15 residues. Germline CDR1 is SGHDT and CDR2 is YYEEEE. CDR3 protein: CASSFTGGGKNIQYF. Written as DNA, the CDR3 is TGTGCCAGCAGCTTCACGGGCGGGGGCAAAAACATTCAGTACTTC.

V usage is TRBV10-3 and J usage is TRBJ1-5; D unresolved. Germline V gives CDR1 ENHRY, CDR2 SYGVKD. CDR3 length: 15 residues. Deletions cut 0 bases from V and 0 bases from J, with 6 bases between. This CDR3 reads CAISESPGSNQPQHF. The CDR3 DNA reads TGTGCCATCAGTGAGTCCCCAGGTAGCAATCAGCCCCAGCATTTT.

The chain is built from TRBV6-1 and TRBJ2-2; TRBD1 aligns across 8 bases. Germline lookup yields CDR1 MNHNS and CDR2 SASEGT. The V and J ends lost 2 bases and 2 bases, in that order; junction bases with no gene match: 4. There are 16 residues in the CDR3. Written as DNA, the CDR3 is TGTGCCAGCAGTGAAATCAGGGGGCGAAACACCGGGGAGCTGTTTTTT. Protein sequence: CASSEIRGRNTGELFF.

The rearrangement joins TRBV19 to TRBJ2-5; 10 nucleotides match TRBD1. The CDR3 loop spans 14 amino acids. Looked up from germline, CDR1 is LNHDA and CDR2 is SQIVND (reference sequence). The V gene end was trimmed by 7 bases and the J gene end by 2 bases; junction bases not matched to a gene: 4. CDR3 nucleotides: TGTGCCAGTAAGGACAGGGGGGGTCAAGAGACCCAGTACTTC. Translated, it gives CASKDRGGQETQYF.